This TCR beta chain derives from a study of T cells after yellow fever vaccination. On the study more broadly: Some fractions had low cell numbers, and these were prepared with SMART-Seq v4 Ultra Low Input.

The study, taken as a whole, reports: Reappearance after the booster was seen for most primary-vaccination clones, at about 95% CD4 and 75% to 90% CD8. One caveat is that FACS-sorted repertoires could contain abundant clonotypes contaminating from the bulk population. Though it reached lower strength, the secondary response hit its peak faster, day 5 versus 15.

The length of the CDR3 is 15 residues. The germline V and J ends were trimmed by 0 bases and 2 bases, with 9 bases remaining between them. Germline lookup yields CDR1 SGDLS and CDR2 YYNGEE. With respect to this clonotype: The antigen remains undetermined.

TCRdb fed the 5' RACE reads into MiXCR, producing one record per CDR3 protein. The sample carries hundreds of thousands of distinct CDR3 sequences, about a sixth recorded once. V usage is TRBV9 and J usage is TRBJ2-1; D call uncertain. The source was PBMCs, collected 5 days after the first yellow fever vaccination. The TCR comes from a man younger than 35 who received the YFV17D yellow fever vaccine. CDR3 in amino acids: CASSVAHTTYNEQFF. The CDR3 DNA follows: TGTGCCAGCAGCGTAGCTCATACCACCTACAATGAGCAGTTCTTC.